These T cell receptor beta chains were read from a single sample in a study of CD8 T cells in Susac syndrome. TCRdb ran MiXCR on the immunoSEQ multiplex PCR reads and lists one entry per CDR3 protein. Here the sample spans about 120,000 distinct CDR3 sequences, 85% to 95% being singletons. The sequenced sample consisted of CD4+ T cells from PBMCs. Every receptor here comes from a human donor with multiple sclerosis. Both conserved end residues are part of each CDR3. Each record gives: J gene, D gene, clone size, CDR3 length, V gene, CDR3 protein, CDR3 DNA. D genes are given only for firm matches. Clone size is given for some rows only: seen once, a few or many times, or a class if the clone is expanded.

j_gene: TRBJ2-2; d_gene: -; abundance: once; len: 15; v_gene: TRBV9; CDR3aa: CASSVGGPRTGELFF; CDR3nt: TGTGCCAGCAGCGTAGGAGGACCGAGGACCGGGGAGCTGTTTTTT
j_gene: TRBJ1-6; d_gene: -; abundance: -; len: 14; v_gene: TRBV25-1; CDR3aa: CASSPRGGNSPLHF; CDR3nt: TGTGCCAGCAGCCCCAGGGGAGGGAATTCACCCCTCCACTTT
j_gene: TRBJ2-1; d_gene: TRBD2; abundance: -; len: 14; v_gene: TRBV18; CDR3aa: CASSPPTSGVSSAF; CDR3nt: TGTGCCAGCTCACCACCCACTAGCGGGGTCTCGTCAGCTTTC
j_gene: TRBJ2-7; d_gene: -; abundance: -; len: 15; v_gene: TRBV5-1; CDR3aa: CASSLEGQGRDEQYF; CDR3nt: TGCGCCAGCAGCTTGGAGGGGCAGGGGCGGGACGAGCAGTACTTC
j_gene: TRBJ1-2; d_gene: -; abundance: -; len: 14; v_gene: TRBV5-4; CDR3aa: CASSLVQGKYGYTF; CDR3nt: TGTGCCAGCAGCTTGGTCCAGGGAAAGTATGGCTACACCTTC
j_gene: TRBJ1-1; d_gene: -; abundance: -; len: 15; v_gene: TRBV6-1; CDR3aa: CASSPTGLVNTEAFF; CDR3nt: TGTGCCAGCAGTCCTACGGGCCTCGTGAACACTGAAGCTTTCTTT
j_gene: TRBJ1-5; d_gene: -; abundance: -; len: 15; v_gene: TRBV7-9; CDR3aa: CASSVLKGGDQPQHF; CDR3nt: TGTGCCAGCAGCGTCCTAAAGGGAGGCGATCAGCCCCAGCATTTT
j_gene: TRBJ2-7; d_gene: TRBD1; abundance: -; len: 14; v_gene: TRBV20-1; CDR3aa: CSAVDRGGSYEQYF; CDR3nt: TGCAGTGCGGTGGACAGGGGGGGTTCCTACGAGCAGTACTTC
j_gene: TRBJ2-5; d_gene: TRBD1; abundance: -; len: 16; v_gene: TRBV5-1; CDR3aa: CASSTGQGAYQETQYF; CDR3nt: TGCGCCAGCAGCACCGGACAGGGGGCCTACCAAGAGACCCAGTACTTC
j_gene: TRBJ2-3; d_gene: -; abundance: once; len: 13; v_gene: TRBV19; CDR3aa: CAISVGSTDTQYF; CDR3nt: TGTGCCATTAGCGTGGGTTCCACAGATACGCAGTATTTT
j_gene: TRBJ1-5; d_gene: -; abundance: -; len: 15; v_gene: TRBV3-1; CDR3aa: CASSQDLQYNQPQHF; CDR3nt: TGTGCCAGCAGCCAAGATCTCCAGTACAATCAGCCCCAGCATTTT
j_gene: TRBJ2-3; d_gene: TRBD2; abundance: -; len: 14; v_gene: TRBV20-1; CDR3aa: CSASGGAGTDTQYF; CDR3nt: TGCAGTGCTAGCGGGGGGGCGGGGACAGATACGCAGTATTTT
j_gene: TRBJ1-5; d_gene: -; abundance: -; len: 13; v_gene: TRBV20-1; CDR3aa: CSASQGIEQPQHF; CDR3nt: TGCAGTGCTAGTCAGGGTATCGAGCAGCCCCAGCATTTT
j_gene: TRBJ2-7; d_gene: TRBD1; abundance: once; len: 14; v_gene: TRBV7-6; CDR3aa: CASSIGTGEYEQYF; CDR3nt: TGTGCCAGCAGCATTGGGACAGGAGAATACGAGCAGTACTTC
j_gene: TRBJ2-7; d_gene: TRBD1; abundance: -; len: 15; v_gene: TRBV7-2; CDR3aa: CASSRGGDRGYEQYF; CDR3nt: TGTGCCAGCAGCCGAGGGGGGGACAGGGGCTACGAGCAGTACTTC
j_gene: TRBJ1-1; d_gene: TRBD1; abundance: -; len: 16; v_gene: TRBV9; CDR3aa: CASSVGLGQGETEAFF; CDR3nt: TGTGCCAGCAGCGTAGGTTTGGGACAGGGGGAAACTGAAGCTTTCTTT
j_gene: TRBJ1-3; d_gene: -; abundance: -; len: 17; v_gene: TRBV4-1; CDR3aa: CASSQERWGSTGNTIYF; CDR3nt: TGCGCCAGCAGCCAAGAACGGTGGGGTTCGACTGGAAACACCATATATTTT
j_gene: TRBJ2-5; d_gene: -; abundance: -; len: 10; v_gene: TRBV7-9; CDR3aa: CASSPGTQYF; CDR3nt: TGTGCCAGCAGCCCGGGAACCCAGTACTTC
j_gene: TRBJ1-5; d_gene: -; abundance: -; len: 14; v_gene: TRBV19; CDR3aa: CASRGWEGRQPQHF; CDR3nt: TGTGCCAGTAGGGGCTGGGAGGGACGGCAGCCCCAGCATTTT
j_gene: TRBJ1-1; d_gene: -; abundance: -; len: 15; v_gene: TRBV29-1; CDR3aa: CSVERAGRGHTEAFF; CDR3nt: TGCAGCGTTGAAAGGGCAGGGCGGGGGCACACTGAAGCTTTCTTT
j_gene: TRBJ2-7; d_gene: -; abundance: -; len: 14; v_gene: TRBV6-1; CDR3aa: CASTGGDRSYEQYF; CDR3nt: TGTGCCAGCACGGGGGGAGACAGGTCCTACGAGCAGTACTTC
j_gene: TRBJ2-7; d_gene: -; abundance: -; len: 15; v_gene: TRBV4-1; CDR3aa: CASSLEWQGPYEQYF; CDR3nt: TGCGCCAGCAGCCTCGAGTGGCAGGGACCCTACGAGCAGTACTTC
j_gene: TRBJ2-1; d_gene: -; abundance: -; len: 16; v_gene: TRBV12-3/TRBV12-4; CDR3aa: CASSLRGGASWIEQFF; CDR3nt: TGTGCCAGCAGTTTAAGGGGGGGGGCCTCTTGGATTGAGCAGTTCTTC
j_gene: TRBJ2-1; d_gene: TRBD1; abundance: -; len: 18; v_gene: TRBV30; CDR3aa: CAWSGTGGGVGSYNEQFF; CDR3nt: TGTGCCTGGAGTGGAACAGGGGGCGGTGTCGGCTCCTACAATGAGCAGTTCTTC
j_gene: TRBJ2-7; d_gene: TRBD1; abundance: few; len: 14; v_gene: TRBV7-2; CDR3aa: CASSLARGPYEQYF; CDR3nt: TGTGCCAGCAGCTTAGCCAGGGGGCCCTACGAGCAGTACTTC
j_gene: TRBJ1-3; d_gene: -; abundance: -; len: 13; v_gene: TRBV4-3; CDR3aa: CASSLDRRNTIYF; CDR3nt: TGCGCCAGCAGCTTAGACAGGAGGAACACCATATATTTT
j_gene: TRBJ2-4; d_gene: TRBD2; abundance: -; len: 15; v_gene: TRBV6-5; CDR3aa: CASSYGAGGKGIQYF; CDR3nt: TGTGCCAGCAGTTATGGGGCGGGGGGGAAGGGCATTCAGTACTTC
j_gene: TRBJ1-1; d_gene: -; abundance: -; len: 12; v_gene: TRBV24-1; CDR3aa: CATSDLLGKAFF; CDR3nt: TGTGCCACCAGTGACCTTTTAGGGAAGGCTTTCTTT
j_gene: TRBJ2-1; d_gene: TRBD2; abundance: once; len: 14; v_gene: TRBV15; CDR3aa: CATSAGGNNNEQFF; CDR3nt: TGTGCCACCAGCGCGGGGGGGAATAACAATGAGCAGTTCTTC
j_gene: TRBJ2-7; d_gene: -; abundance: -; len: 11; v_gene: TRBV20-1; CDR3aa: CSARGGYEQYF; CDR3nt: TGCAGTGCTAGAGGGGGTTACGAGCAGTACTTC
j_gene: TRBJ1-5; d_gene: -; abundance: once; len: 13; v_gene: TRBV29-1; CDR3aa: CSVVSSSNQPQHF; CDR3nt: TGCAGCGTTGTAAGTAGTAGCAATCAGCCCCAGCATTTT
j_gene: TRBJ2-2; d_gene: -; abundance: -; len: 14; v_gene: TRBV7-2; CDR3aa: CASSLSSRAGELFF; CDR3nt: TGTGCCAGCAGCTTATCCTCCCGGGCCGGGGAGCTGTTTTTT
j_gene: TRBJ1-5; d_gene: -; abundance: -; len: 12; v_gene: TRBV28; CDR3aa: CASRLAEQPQHF; CDR3nt: TGTGCCAGCAGGCTGGCGGAACAGCCCCAGCATTTT
j_gene: TRBJ1-1; d_gene: -; abundance: -; len: 13; v_gene: TRBV7-9; CDR3aa: CASHGHLNTEAFF; CDR3nt: TGTGCCAGCCACGGACACCTGAACACTGAAGCTTTCTTT
j_gene: TRBJ2-7; d_gene: -; abundance: -; len: 13; v_gene: TRBV2; CDR3aa: CASKAPEKDEQYF; CDR3nt: TGTGCCAGCAAGGCCCCGGAGAAGGACGAGCAGTACTTC
j_gene: TRBJ1-4; d_gene: TRBD1; abundance: few; len: 16; v_gene: TRBV4-1; CDR3aa: CASSRVGTATNEKLFF; CDR3nt: TGCGCCAGCAGCCGGGTTGGGACAGCAACTAATGAAAAACTGTTTTTT
j_gene: TRBJ1-2; d_gene: TRBD1; abundance: -; len: 13; v_gene: TRBV30; CDR3aa: CATGQGASGGYTF; CDR3nt: TGTGCCACGGGACAGGGAGCTTCAGGGGGCTACACCTTC
j_gene: TRBJ1-5; d_gene: -; abundance: -; len: 14; v_gene: TRBV27; CDR3aa: CASRGRQPQEPQHF; CDR3nt: TGTGCCAGCAGGGGCCGACAGCCCCAGGAGCCCCAGCATTTT
j_gene: TRBJ1-2; d_gene: -; abundance: -; len: 13; v_gene: TRBV6-2/TRBV6-3; CDR3aa: CASSLGRPYGYTF; CDR3nt: TGTGCCAGCAGCCTCGGAAGACCCTATGGCTACACCTTC
j_gene: TRBJ2-7; d_gene: -; abundance: -; len: 16; v_gene: TRBV18; CDR3aa: CASSILPGLRTYEQYF; CDR3nt: TGTGCCAGCTCAATCCTTCCCGGGCTACGGACCTACGAGCAGTACTTC
j_gene: TRBJ1-1; d_gene: -; abundance: -; len: 13; v_gene: TRBV6-2/TRBV6-3; CDR3aa: CASSPTAGPRAFF; CDR3nt: TGTGCCAGCAGTCCCACAGCAGGTCCCCGGGCTTTCTTT
j_gene: TRBJ2-7; d_gene: -; abundance: -; len: 14; v_gene: TRBV7-2; CDR3aa: CASSLGGGLYEQYF; CDR3nt: TGTGCCAGCAGCTTAGGGGGGGGCCTCTACGAGCAGTACTTC
j_gene: TRBJ2-3; d_gene: -; abundance: -; len: 14; v_gene: TRBV7-2; CDR3aa: CASSLATGVDTQYF; CDR3nt: TGTGCCAGCAGCTTAGCAACGGGGGTAGATACGCAGTATTTT
j_gene: TRBJ1-6; d_gene: -; abundance: -; len: 19; v_gene: TRBV25-1; CDR3aa: CASSATTGTVSSYNSPLHF; CDR3nt: TGTGCCAGCAGTGCAACAACCGGGACTGTAAGCTCCTATAATTCACCCCTCCACTTT
j_gene: TRBJ2-7; d_gene: -; abundance: -; len: 16; v_gene: TRBV4-2; CDR3aa: CASSQDGTMSSYEQYF; CDR3nt: TGTGCCAGCAGCCAAGATGGGACGATGAGCTCCTACGAGCAGTACTTC
j_gene: TRBJ1-1; d_gene: -; abundance: -; len: 14; v_gene: TRBV30; CDR3aa: CAWIEGVVNTEAFF; CDR3nt: TGTGCCTGGATTGAGGGCGTAGTGAACACTGAAGCTTTCTTT
j_gene: TRBJ1-2; d_gene: TRBD1; abundance: -; len: 15; v_gene: TRBV30; CDR3aa: CAWSPPEGAVHGYTF; CDR3nt: TGTGCCTGGAGTCCCCCGGAGGGGGCTGTTCATGGCTACACCTTC
j_gene: TRBJ2-5; d_gene: -; abundance: -; len: 17; v_gene: TRBV28; CDR3aa: CASSHRRDTALQETQYF; CDR3nt: TGTGCCAGCAGCCATAGACGGGACACCGCCCTCCAAGAGACCCAGTACTTC